These T cell receptor beta chains were read from a single sample in a study of blood T cell repertoires in COVID-19. Sequencing used immunoSEQ multiplex PCR; TCRdb keeps in-frame clones, though not all of them. The table lists 35,000 to 45,000 clones, 70% to 80% of them singletons. Sequenced input: peripheral blood. The receptors were sampled from a man aged 65 to 85 with acute or convalescent COVID-19. CDR3s leave out the opening cysteine and the closing phenylalanine or tryptophan.

J gene: TRBJ1-2; V gene: TRBV27; CDR3 protein: ASSRGRPGPLGGYT
J gene: TRBJ2-7; V gene: TRBV27; CDR3 protein: ASSSLAGGSGSEQY
J gene: TRBJ2-5; V gene: TRBV5-8; CDR3 protein: ASSFPGGWETQY
J gene: TRBJ1-4; V gene: TRBV2; CDR3 protein: ASRADRESATNEKLF
J gene: TRBJ1-2; V gene: TRBV10-3; CDR3 protein: AISAPGTVYGYT
J gene: TRBJ1-5; V gene: TRBV24-1; CDR3 protein: ATSDAGNQPQH
J gene: TRBJ2-7; V gene: TRBV19; CDR3 protein: ASSVGTYYEQY
J gene: TRBJ1-2; V gene: TRBV28; CDR3 protein: ASSFYQGNYGYT
J gene: TRBJ2-7; V gene: TRBV27; CDR3 protein: ASSFSRDSYEQY
J gene: TRBJ1-5; V gene: TRBV6-2/TRBV6-3; CDR3 protein: ASSPPGYQPQH
J gene: TRBJ1-2; V gene: TRBV27; CDR3 protein: ASSFRGALGYT
J gene: TRBJ1-2; V gene: TRBV19; CDR3 protein: ASRIGPGGGYGYT
J gene: TRBJ2-4; V gene: TRBV24-1; CDR3 protein: ATASGGFENIQY
J gene: TRBJ2-1; V gene: TRBV19; CDR3 protein: ASSISQGPYNEQF
J gene: TRBJ1-2; V gene: TRBV6-4; CDR3 protein: ASSEQGGINYGYT
J gene: TRBJ2-7; V gene: TRBV7-2; CDR3 protein: ASSLGSSGSRYEQY
J gene: TRBJ1-5; V gene: TRBV13; CDR3 protein: ASRIGNQPQH
J gene: TRBJ2-2; V gene: TRBV7-2; CDR3 protein: ASSSSGIDTGELF
J gene: TRBJ1-2; V gene: TRBV2; CDR3 protein: ASSAPGLDGYGYT
J gene: TRBJ2-5; V gene: TRBV5-6; CDR3 protein: ASSSAGTGQETQY
J gene: TRBJ2-7; V gene: TRBV7-9; CDR3 protein: ASRPHHRGAGEQY
J gene: TRBJ1-5; V gene: TRBV15; CDR3 protein: ATSREFDTTSNQPQH
J gene: TRBJ2-3; V gene: TRBV20-1; CDR3 protein: SASSSSGTGAADTQY
J gene: TRBJ2-1; V gene: TRBV3-1/TRBV3-2; CDR3 protein: ASSQDVIAGGQF
J gene: TRBJ1-4; V gene: TRBV11-2; CDR3 protein: ASNLFRGEKLF
J gene: TRBJ2-2; V gene: TRBV7-9; CDR3 protein: ASSLPDTTGELF
J gene: TRBJ2-7; V gene: TRBV7-9; CDR3 protein: ASSGGTGGLSLYEQY
J gene: TRBJ2-7; V gene: TRBV29-1; CDR3 protein: SVGWGDNEQY
J gene: TRBJ2-1; V gene: TRBV29-1; CDR3 protein: SAAHYNEQF
J gene: TRBJ1-2; V gene: TRBV28; CDR3 protein: ASSGQSRNT
J gene: TRBJ1-3; V gene: TRBV7-9; CDR3 protein: ASSRKSSGNTIY
J gene: TRBJ2-1; V gene: TRBV24-1; CDR3 protein: ATSEGIGGNEQF
J gene: TRBJ1-6; V gene: TRBV5-5; CDR3 protein: ASSFWMGPNSPLH
J gene: TRBJ2-3; V gene: TRBV20-1; CDR3 protein: SASYTDTQY
J gene: TRBJ1-2; V gene: TRBV6-6; CDR3 protein: ASSPGQGAGGYT
J gene: TRBJ1-2; V gene: TRBV28; CDR3 protein: ASSLWGQGYGYT
J gene: TRBJ1-3; V gene: TRBV5-1; CDR3 protein: ASSFEGSAGNTIY
J gene: TRBJ2-2; V gene: TRBV19; CDR3 protein: ASRPGLAGPGELF
J gene: TRBJ2-5; V gene: TRBV7-9; CDR3 protein: ASSPGQPGAGTQY
J gene: TRBJ1-3; V gene: TRBV25-1; CDR3 protein: ASSDPTGGRTIY
J gene: TRBJ2-3; V gene: TRBV2; CDR3 protein: ASSGQLAEVQY
J gene: TRBJ1-1; V gene: TRBV5-1; CDR3 protein: ASSLDSHTEAF
J gene: TRBJ2-3; V gene: TRBV27; CDR3 protein: ASSSVAGGPRY
J gene: TRBJ1-1; V gene: TRBV28; CDR3 protein: ASTDKTGGRSTEAF
J gene: TRBJ1-6; V gene: TRBV19; CDR3 protein: ASRGTGSNSPLH
J gene: TRBJ2-1; V gene: TRBV3-1/TRBV3-2; CDR3 protein: ASSQEAGGAYNEQF
J gene: TRBJ2-2; V gene: TRBV29-1; CDR3 protein: SVVQENTGELF
J gene: TRBJ1-5; V gene: TRBV5-1; CDR3 protein: ASSSAPAGSNQPQH
J gene: TRBJ2-7; V gene: TRBV29-1; CDR3 protein: SVATVSSSYEQY
J gene: TRBJ2-7; V gene: TRBV6-5; CDR3 protein: ASSYNRYYEQY
J gene: TRBJ2-1; V gene: TRBV7-9; CDR3 protein: ASSNWTPNEQF
J gene: TRBJ2-2; V gene: TRBV7-9; CDR3 protein: ASSLGSGSFTGELF
J gene: TRBJ2-7; V gene: TRBV2; CDR3 protein: ASRTTGPFWEQY